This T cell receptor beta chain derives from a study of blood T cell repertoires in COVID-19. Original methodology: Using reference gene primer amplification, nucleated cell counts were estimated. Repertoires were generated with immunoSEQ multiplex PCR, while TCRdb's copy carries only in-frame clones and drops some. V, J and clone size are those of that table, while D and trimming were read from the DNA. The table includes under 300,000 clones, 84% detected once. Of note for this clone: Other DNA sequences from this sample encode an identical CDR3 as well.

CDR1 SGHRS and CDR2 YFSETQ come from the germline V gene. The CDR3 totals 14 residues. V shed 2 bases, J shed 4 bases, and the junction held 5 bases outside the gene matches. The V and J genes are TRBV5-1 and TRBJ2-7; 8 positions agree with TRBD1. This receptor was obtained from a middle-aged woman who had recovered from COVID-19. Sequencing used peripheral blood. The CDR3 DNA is TGCGCCAGCAGCTTTGGGACAGGAGGATACGAGCAGTACTTC. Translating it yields CASSFGTGGYEQYF. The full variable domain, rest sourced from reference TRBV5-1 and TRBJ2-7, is KAGVTQTPRYLIKTRGQQVTLSCSPISGHRSVSWYQQTPGQGLQFLFEYFSETQRNKGNFPGRFSGRQFSNSRSEMNVSTLELGDSALYLCASSFGTGGYEQYFGPGTRLTVT.